The text below deals with one T cell receptor (beta chain). V shed 3 bases and J shed 5 bases, with 16 bases lying between them. The CDR3 covers 15 residues. The data derive from a study of identical twins. TCRdb re-called the 5' RACE reads with MiXCR, one entry per CDR3 protein. The sample gives 500,000 to 600,000 distinct CDR3 sequences, about 20% of which show up once; 0.8% to 1% is in the top ten. The same data also went into a second study, on T cells expressing NK-cell markers. That report adds: Top CD8+ clonotypes included the dominant CD3+CD56+NKG2C+ clonotypes in six donors.

What was sequenced was CD4+ T cells sorted from blood. The chain links TRBV12-3 or TRBV12-4 to TRBJ2-5; D call uncertain. The TCR was taken from a woman aged 18-30 years in good health. The CDR3 is CASSFFSTKEETQYF. Written as DNA, the CDR3 is TGTGCCAGCAGTTTCTTCTCAACCAAGGAGGAGACCCAGTACTTC.